These T cell receptor beta chains were read from a single sample in a study of T cell changes during pregnancy in multiple sclerosis. Assay: immunoSEQ multiplex PCR; the TCRdb copy retains only in-frame clones and omits some. In the table there are about 79,000 clones, 90% to 95% of which are singletons. Sequences were derived from CD4+ T cells from peripheral blood mononuclear cells, sampled in the second trimester of pregnancy. The receptor source for this set is a female donor with multiple sclerosis, enrolled in a pregnancy study. CDR3s include the opening cysteine and the closing phenylalanine or tryptophan.

CASSVDMGGQSYEQYF TRBJ2-7 TRBV9 16
CASSQDPPGGPGEQFF TRBJ2-1 TRBV4-3 16
CASSGTGVNEKLFF TRBJ1-4 TRBV28 14
CASSRTGSGELFF TRBJ2-2 TRBV28 13
CASSQAGGKETQYF TRBJ2-5 TRBV5-6 14
CASSQPDRGGEKLFF TRBJ1-4 TRBV4-1 15
CARDRGQANYGYTF TRBJ1-2 TRBV30 14
CASSPGKGGHNEQFF TRBJ2-1 TRBV6-5 15
CASSYARGLATEAFF TRBJ1-1 TRBV28 15
CASSRDRGQETQYF TRBJ2-5 TRBV5-1 14
CASSEIWEGAEAFF TRBJ1-1 TRBV2 14
CASSFDRMNTEAFF TRBJ1-1 TRBV5-4 14
CASRNRGTNTEAFF TRBJ1-1 TRBV6-5 14
CASSNGQGYNEQFF TRBJ2-1 TRBV5-4 14
CASTYRGGANVLTF TRBJ2-6 TRBV6-5 14
CASSWRVRGGSSGANVLTF TRBJ2-6 TRBV7-9 19
CASSLGSGTGGRTDTQYF TRBJ2-3 TRBV5-1 18
CASSVGLADRETQYF TRBJ2-5 TRBV7-2 15
CASSPGGLNTEAFF TRBJ1-1 TRBV19 14
CASSSSGGRNEQFF TRBJ2-1 TRBV7-2 14
CASSQESGGTYNEQFF TRBJ2-1 TRBV4-2 16
CASSQDPAGGLLDEQFF TRBJ2-1 TRBV4-1 17
CASSLTGLGYNEQFF TRBJ2-1 TRBV5-6 15
CASSLVAGASYNEQFF TRBJ2-1 TRBV5-1 16
CASSVAEGTSGRQETQYF TRBJ2-5 TRBV9 18
CASSRLAGGSGELFF TRBJ2-2 TRBV27 15
CASSQDYREPEAFF TRBJ1-1 TRBV4-3 14
CASSQRTGWSGYTF TRBJ1-2 TRBV28 14
CASSLSSNQPQHF TRBJ1-5 TRBV11-1 13
CSVDYRGTEAFF TRBJ1-1 TRBV29-1 12
CASSSPNSYNEQFF TRBJ2-1 TRBV7-9 14
CASSYSRLAGGPTYF TRBJ2-7 TRBV6-5 15
CASSLPNTDTQYF TRBJ2-3 TRBV5-1 13